This T cell receptor (beta chain) was sequenced in a study of control samples from healthy donors and cancer patients. Measured with immunoSEQ multiplex PCR; TCRdb has only the in-frame clones, and not every one. Among fewer than 200,000 clones listed, approximately 94% were seen once. The V gene's germline CDR1 is LNHDA and CDR2 SQIVND (reference sequence). V was pared by 6 bases and J by 0 bases, with 9 bases between. The CDR3 loop spans 13 amino acids. This TCR was sampled from a man aged 25 to 45 in good health. The gene calls are TRBV19 and TRBJ2-7; D might be TRBD1 (5 bases). Sequenced material: blood. CDR3 sequence (DNA): TGTGCCAGTAGACCGACAGCCTCCTACGAGCAGTACTTC. It encodes CASRPTASYEQYF.